These 23 T cell receptor beta chains were all obtained from the same sample, sequenced in a study of cytotoxic CD8 clonotypes in ibrutinib-treated CLL. Only in-frame clones appear in the TCRdb table, and some are missing; sequencing was by immunoSEQ multiplex PCR. The sample records tens of thousands of clones, 65% to 70% being singletons. Sample: PBMCs, taken at disease progression, from a patient treated with ibrutinib. These receptor sequences come from a human donor with chronic lymphocytic leukemia.

The rearrangement links TRBV6-6 to TRBJ2-1; 11 bases map to TRBD2. The V gene end was trimmed by 5 bases and the J gene end by 0 bases; junction bases not matched to a gene: 3. The CDR3 extends over 16 amino acids. Germline V lookup: CDR1 MNHNY, CDR2 SVGAGI (reference sequence). The CDR3 sequence is CASSGTSGLSYNEQFF. As DNA, the CDR3 is TGTGCCAGCAGTGGGACTAGCGGACTCTCCTACAATGAGCAGTTCTTC.

By share, this clone counts as medium-sized. The gene calls are TRBV18 and TRBJ2-7; possibly TRBD1 for D (5 bases). The length of the CDR3 is 12 residues. Trimming took off 5 bases at V and 5 bases at J, with 10 bases between the two ends. Germline CDR1 reads KGHSH; CDR2 reads LQKENI. The CDR3 region has the DNA TGTGCCAGCTCAAAAGGGGCCAACGAGCAGTACTTC. Translation: CASSKGANEQYF.

The V call is TRBV30, the J call TRBJ2-2; D perhaps matches TRBD2 (5 bases). V lost 0 bases to trimming and J lost 0 bases, with 8 bases between them. This CDR3 spans 15 amino acids. CDR1 GTSNPN and CDR2 SVGIG come from the germline V gene (reference sequence). The DNA for the CDR3 is TGTGCCTGGAGTGTAAACGGGGCGAACACCGGGGAGCTGTTTTTT. Its protein product is CAWSVNGANTGELFF.

The V call is TRBV7-9, the J call TRBJ1-2, with 7 bases identical to TRBD1. This CDR3 contains 13 residues. Germline CDR1 SEHNR, CDR2 FQNEAQ (reference sequence). J lost 6 bases, V lost 7 bases, and 8 bases had no gene match. The CDR3 loop is CASTNPGQDGYTF. The CDR3 nucleotides are TGTGCCAGCACCAACCCCGGACAGGATGGCTACACCTTC.

V usage is TRBV7-6 and J usage is TRBJ2-1, with TRBD1 as a possible D gene (6 bases). V gave up 4 bases and J gave up 4 bases, with 14 bases separating them. The germline gives CDR1 SGHVS, CDR2 FNYEAQ. There are 15 residues in the CDR3. Here the CDR3 reads CASSSGTHPYNEQFF. In DNA form, the CDR3 reads TGTGCCAGCAGCTCCGGGACACACCCTTACAATGAGCAGTTCTTC.

The V and J genes are TRBV19 and TRBJ2-1, with 8 bases aligning to TRBD2. This CDR3 comprises 15 residues. Germline values: CDR1 LNHDA, CDR2 SQIVND (reference sequence). The V segment lost 3 bases and the J segment 4 bases; nucleotides outside the gene matches: 5. DNA for the CDR3: TGTGCCAGTAGTATGGTCAGCGGGAGTTACAATGAGCAGTTCTTC. It encodes CASSMVSGSYNEQFF.

The J gene is TRBJ1-3, the V gene TRBV6-1; tentative D call: TRBD1 (6 bases). Germline V gene sequence: CDR1 MNHNS, CDR2 SASEGT. V lost 2 bases and J lost 2, with 13 bases in between. CDR3 size: 16 residues. The chain's CDR3 is CASSELPGHPGNTIYF. The CDR3 coding sequence is TGTGCCAGCAGTGAACTCCCGGGACACCCTGGAAACACCATATATTTT.

This sequence joins TRBV9 and TRBJ1-1, with D tentatively TRBD1 (6 bases). This CDR3 spans 15 amino acids. The germline V and J ends were trimmed by 4 bases and 1 base, with 14 bases remaining between them. Germline values: CDR1 SGDLS, CDR2 YYNGEE. CDR3 DNA sequence: TGTGCCAGCAGCTCTGGACAGCAAAAGAACACTGAAGCTTTCTTT. Residues: CASSSGQQKNTEAFF.

V is TRBV10-3 and J is TRBJ2-1; TRBD1 matches 9 bases. Per the germline V gene, CDR1 is ENHRY and CDR2 is SYGVKD. V dropped 2 bases and J dropped 4; count of bases not matched to a gene: 3. The CDR3 runs 15 residues. The CDR3 sequence is CAISERQGDYNEQFF. DNA for the CDR3: TGTGCCATCAGTGAGCGACAGGGGGATTACAATGAGCAGTTCTTC.

V gene TRBV5-4 combines with J gene TRBJ2-1; 9 nucleotides line up with TRBD2. CDR1 is SGHNT, CDR2 YYREEE, per germline (reference sequence). J was trimmed by 3 bases and V by 7 bases; bases with no gene match: 17. This CDR3 region has 18 residues. CDR3 nucleotide sequence: TGTGCCAGCCGATCGGGACTAGCCATGGTGGTTCGCTACAATGAGCAGTTCTTC. It yields the protein CASRSGLAMVVRYNEQFF.

The V gene is TRBV27, the J gene TRBJ1-6; D gene ambiguous. The CDR3 is 13 amino acids. Germline assignment: CDR1 MNHEY and CDR2 SMNVEV (reference sequence). The V end was cut by 0 bases, the J end by 7 bases, with 4 bases between. The CDR3 region has the DNA TGTGCCAGCAGTTTATCGGAGAATTCACCCCTCCACTTT. This sequence encodes CASSLSENSPLHF.

CDR3 sequence (DNA): TGCGCCAGCAGCCAAGATCGGGCGGCAGATACGCAGTATTTT. It yields the protein CASSQDRAADTQYF. The rearrangement uses TRBV4-3 and TRBJ2-3; D is uncertain. CDR3 size: 14 residues. Between the trimmed V and J ends, which lost 0 bases and 4 bases, there was a span of 8 bases. Germline CDR1 reads LGHNA; CDR2 reads YSLEER.

The chain uses TRBV10-3 and TRBJ1-2, with D uncertain. The germline CDR1 and CDR2 sequences are ENHRY and SYGVKD. The CDR3 is 13 amino acids. Trimming pared 6 bases from V and 4 bases from J, leaving 12 bases between. The CDR3 loop reads CAIRGLSSYGYTF. CDR3 nucleotides: TGTGCCATCAGGGGGTTGAGTAGCTATGGCTACACCTTC.

The V and J genes are TRBV18 and TRBJ2-7, with 12 bases matching TRBD2. The V segment lost 1 base and the J segment 1 base; nucleotides outside the gene matches: 23. The germline V gene encodes CDR1 KGHSH and CDR2 LQKENI. The CDR3 covers 23 residues. The CDR3 spells CASSPHTLAGLAGHPEGSYEQYF. CDR3 DNA sequence: TGTGCCAGCTCACCACACACATTGGCTGGACTAGCGGGACACCCCGAGGGGTCCTACGAGCAGTACTTC.

This rearrangement joins TRBV7-9 to TRBJ2-7; D call uncertain. Germline V gene lookup returns CDR1 SEHNR and CDR2 FQNEAQ (reference sequence). This CDR3 comprises 14 residues. V lost 1 base and J lost 2, with 9 bases in between. CDR3 amino acids: CASSLGGTTYEQYF. The CDR3 DNA reads TGTGCCAGCAGCTTAGGAGGAACCACCTACGAGCAGTACTTC.

The V and J genes are TRBV21-1 and TRBJ2-1; the D segment call TRBD2 is taken from the table without a DNA check. TRBV21-1 is a documented pseudogene. The CDR3 runs to 15 residues. DNA for the CDR3: TGTGCCAGTCCAGCAAGGGCTAGCGTACACAATGAGCAGTTCTTC. Protein product: CASPARASVHNEQFF.

The chain couples TRBV4-1 to TRBJ2-7; no clear D gene. V lost 2 bases, J lost 4 bases, and 6 bases lay in between. Germline V gene sequence: CDR1 MGHRA, CDR2 YSYEKL. The CDR3 sequence is 12 residues long. The chain's CDR3 is CASSQRPYEQYF. The CDR3, as DNA: TGCGCCAGCAGCCAACGGCCGTACGAGCAGTACTTC.

This chain connects TRBV5-5 to TRBJ2-7; TRBD2 aligns across 7 bases. This CDR3 contains 15 residues. CDR1 is SGHKS, CDR2 YYEKEE, per germline (reference sequence). The J segment lost 1 base and the V segment lost 0 bases, leaving 4 bases of the junction unmatched. CDR3 sequence (DNA): TGTGCCAGCAGCTTGGAGGCTAGCGGTTCCTACGAGCAGTACTTC. As protein: CASSLEASGSYEQYF. The entire variable domain, with the rest obtained from reference TRBV5-5 and TRBJ2-7, is as follows: DAGVTQSPTHLIKTRGQQVTLRCSPISGHKSVSWYQQVLGQGPQFIFQYYEKEERGRGNFPDRFSARQFPNYSSELNVNALLLGDSALYLCASSLEASGSYEQYFGPGTRLTVT.

The rearrangement links TRBV27 to TRBJ1-3, with unresolved D. The ends were cut back, 4 bases at V and 0 bases at J, with 4 bases in the middle. Germline V gives CDR1 MNHEY, CDR2 SMNVEV (reference sequence). This CDR3 has 13 residues. CDR3: CASSSGSGNTIYF. CDR3 bases: TGTGCCAGCAGTTCAGGCTCTGGAAACACCATATATTTT.

The chain is built from TRBV7-3 and TRBJ1-6; D is undetermined. The CDR3 extends over 13 amino acids. Deletions cut 2 bases from V and 10 bases from J, with 9 bases between. Per the germline V gene, CDR1 is SGHTA and CDR2 is FQGTGA. The CDR3: CASSLQERSPLHF. In nucleotides, the CDR3 is TGTGCCAGCAGCTTACAGGAGAGATCACCCCTCCACTTT.

This clone was picked up a small number of times. V and J are TRBV10-3 and TRBJ1-1; possible D gene TRBD1, 5 bases. The ends were cut back, 6 bases at V and 4 bases at J, with 9 bases in the middle. There are 12 residues in the CDR3. Germline loops: CDR1 ENHRY, CDR2 SYGVKD. The CDR3 region is CAIRSTGTEAFF. DNA of the CDR3: TGTGCCATCAGATCAACAGGCACTGAAGCTTTCTTT.

This clone was observed a few times. The V gene is TRBV7-9, the J gene TRBJ1-4; D call uncertain. Trimming took 6 bases from V and 5 from J, leaving 10 bases between them. This CDR3 has 13 residues. Germline loops: CDR1 SEHNR, CDR2 FQNEAQ (reference sequence). CDR3: CASRTGPNEKLFF. DNA of the CDR3: TGTGCCAGCAGAACCGGACCCAATGAAAAACTGTTTTTT.

This clone showed up just a few times. V is TRBV29-1 and J is TRBJ1-1, with D unclear. The CDR3 loop spans 14 amino acids. Between the trimmed V and J ends, which lost 4 bases and 0 bases, there was a span of 12 bases. CDR1 is SQVTM and CDR2 is ANQGSEA in the germline V gene. The CDR3 bases are TGCAGCGTTGTTGGGGTAGGGATGAACACTGAAGCTTTCTTT. Its translation: CSVVGVGMNTEAFF.